The entry below describes one T cell receptor (beta chain). Its antigen is not identified. The sample originates from a study of cytomegalovirus exposure and HLA in healthy donors. Study-wide points: In a later analysis, V- and J-gene trimming of beta chains associated with a DCLRE1C missense variant, replicated independently. HLA-A and HLA-B allele assignments for most subjects were reportedly predicted accurately using TCR beta sequences.

This CDR3 comprises 14 residues. V shed 6 bases and J shed 1 base, with 10 bases lying between them. Germline-derived CDR1 and CDR2 are MNHEY and SVGAGI. PCR involved 60 Vbeta and 13 Jbeta primers. The table came from immunoSEQ multiplex PCR; TCRdb's copy has only in-frame clones and leaves some out. The repertoire holds about 280,000 clones, with around 90% as singletons. Healthy donors of bone marrow made up the group. The V and J genes are TRBV6-5 and TRBJ1-3; D not certain. This receptor was identified in a woman aged 18-35 years in good health and CMV-seronegative. The sequencing input was PBMCs. CDR3 sequence (DNA): TGTGCCAGCAGCCCCCCGGGGTCTGGAAACACCATATATTTT. Its protein product is CASSPPGSGNTIYF.